This T cell receptor (beta chain) was captured by sequencing in a study of blood T cell repertoires in COVID-19. Study as a whole: The study drew acute and convalescent COVID-19 samples from the United States, Italy and Spain. T cells, B-cell-depleted T cells, or PBMCs provided the cDNA or gDNA that served as material.

V shed 1 base and J shed 10 bases, with 8 bases lying between them. The germline V gene encodes CDR1 SGHAT and CDR2 FQNNGV. The CDR3 loop spans 13 amino acids. In the source study's methods: Researchers report that nucleated cell counts were estimated from reference gene primer amplification. Sequencing was performed with immunoSEQ multiplex PCR; in TCRdb, only in-frame clones are kept and a portion is missing. The V and J calls and clone size come from that table; D and trimming were worked out from the DNA. Of about 220,000 clones listed, less than 90% are singletons. The source of this sequence is a young man with active or convalescent COVID-19. The sample comprised peripheral blood. The chain combines TRBV11-2 with TRBJ1-6; a weak D match, TRBD1 (5 bases). The CDR3 DNA sequence: TGTGCCAGCAGCTTAGGGGGGGTCTCACCCCTCCACTTT. It translates to CASSLGGVSPLHF.